This is a list of T cell receptor beta chains from one sample in a study of blood T cell repertoires in COVID-19. Using immunoSEQ multiplex PCR, the repertoire was profiled, and TCRdb retains in-frame clones only, with some absent. There are about 250,000 clones in the sample; 84% occur only once, and 1.5% lies in the top ten. The source material was peripheral blood. The receptors come from a woman between 35 and 50 years old who had recovered from COVID-19. Both conserved end residues are part of each CDR3. The order of the fields is D gene, J gene, clone size, V gene, CDR3 DNA, CDR3 protein. The D gene is left open where the match is weak. Rows give clone size only sometimes, using once, few, many, or a class for an expanded clone.

. | TRBJ2-5 | once | TRBV18 | TGTGCCAGCTCAATCCCTAGCACACCGTGGACCCAGTACTTC | CASSIPSTPWTQYF
. | TRBJ2-3 | . | TRBV12-3/TRBV12-4 | TGTGCCAGCAGTCCAAACGACAGAGATACGCAGTATTTT | CASSPNDRDTQYF
. | TRBJ1-1 | . | TRBV21-1 | TGTGCCAGCAGCAAAAATATGGACAGAGAAAGATTCATGAACACTGAAGCTTTCTTT | CASSKNMDRERFMNTEAFF
TRBD2 | TRBJ2-3 | . | TRBV6-1 | TGTGCCAGCAGTGAACCCCGGGGGCTAGCGGGTAGAGATACGCAGTATTTT | CASSEPRGLAGRDTQYF
. | TRBJ1-4 | . | TRBV15 | TGTGCCACCAGCAGAGTAGGGGTCACCGGGGAAAAACTGTTTTTT | CATSRVGVTGEKLFF
TRBD1 | TRBJ2-7 | . | TRBV2 | TGTGCCAGCAGAGACAGGGTTCGTGAGCAGTACTTC | CASRDRVREQYF
TRBD1 | TRBJ1-1 | . | TRBV19 | TGTGCCAGTAGTACTCAGGGGGCGCCCACTGAAGCTTTCTTT | CASSTQGAPTEAFF
. | TRBJ1-3 | . | TRBV6-1 | TGTGCCAGCAGCGAACAGGCCTCCCAATCTGGAAACACCATATATTTT | CASSEQASQSGNTIYF
. | TRBJ1-5 | . | TRBV5-6 | TGTGCCAGCAGCTACGGGACAACAGGTCAGCCCCAGCATTTT | CASSYGTTGQPQHF
. | TRBJ1-1 | . | TRBV4-1 | TGCGCCAGCAGTCGCGAGGGAGGCCCTAACACTGAAGCTTTCTTT | CASSREGGPNTEAFF
. | TRBJ2-7 | . | TRBV5-1 | TGCGCCAGCAGCTCCGGGACACCTAGTTCCTACGAGCAGTACTTC | CASSSGTPSSYEQYF